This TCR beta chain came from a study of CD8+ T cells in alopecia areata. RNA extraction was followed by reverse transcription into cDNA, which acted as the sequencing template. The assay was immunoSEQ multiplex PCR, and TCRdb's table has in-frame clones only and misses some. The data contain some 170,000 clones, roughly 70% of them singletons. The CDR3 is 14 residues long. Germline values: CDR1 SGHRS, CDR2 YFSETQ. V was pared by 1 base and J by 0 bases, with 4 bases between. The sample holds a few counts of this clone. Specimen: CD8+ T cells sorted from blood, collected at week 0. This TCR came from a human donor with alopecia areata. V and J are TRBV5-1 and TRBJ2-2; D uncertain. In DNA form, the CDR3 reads TGCGCCAGCAGCTTGCCTTCGAACACCGGGGAGCTGTTTTTT. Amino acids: CASSLPSNTGELFF.